The entry below gives a single T cell receptor (beta chain) sequence along with its context. Its antigen is currently unknown. The sample is drawn from a study of chemoradiotherapy in HPV16-positive cancers. Study information: Functional T-cell assays on a couple of HPV16-positive patients' cells defined candidate HPV-specific clones and common TCR motifs.

Study-level results: HPV-specific T cells were functionally defined from only a couple of HPV16-positive patients. HPV-responsive T-cell expansion during chemoradiotherapy was linked to improved recurrence-free survival in HPV16-positive patients.

The protocol was immunoSEQ multiplex PCR, while the TCRdb copy is restricted to in-frame clones and leaves out a portion. This table holds some 30,000 clones, about 80% found once. Germline CDR1 is LNHDA and CDR2 is SQIVND (reference sequence). The CDR3 runs 14 residues. Between the trimmed V and J ends, which lost 5 bases and 10 bases, there was a span of 17 bases. Over chemoradiotherapy, repertoires were sampled more than once. The genes are TRBV19 and TRBJ1-4; possible D gene TRBD1, 5 bases. This TCR came from a human donor with HPV-associated anogenital cancer. Specimen: blood, collected from a patient who underwent chemoradiotherapy. The CDR3 DNA reads TGTGCCAGTAGTTCAGAAGAACAGAGGGGAAAACTGTTTTTT. Translation: CASSSEEQRGKLFF. The full variable domain, completed using reference TRBV19 and TRBJ1-4, is DGGITQSPKYLFRKEGQNVTLSCEQNLNHDAMYWYRQDPGQGLRLIYYSQIVNDFQKGDIAEGYSVSREKKESFPLTVTSAQKNPTAFYLCASSSEEQRGKLFFGSGTQLSVL.